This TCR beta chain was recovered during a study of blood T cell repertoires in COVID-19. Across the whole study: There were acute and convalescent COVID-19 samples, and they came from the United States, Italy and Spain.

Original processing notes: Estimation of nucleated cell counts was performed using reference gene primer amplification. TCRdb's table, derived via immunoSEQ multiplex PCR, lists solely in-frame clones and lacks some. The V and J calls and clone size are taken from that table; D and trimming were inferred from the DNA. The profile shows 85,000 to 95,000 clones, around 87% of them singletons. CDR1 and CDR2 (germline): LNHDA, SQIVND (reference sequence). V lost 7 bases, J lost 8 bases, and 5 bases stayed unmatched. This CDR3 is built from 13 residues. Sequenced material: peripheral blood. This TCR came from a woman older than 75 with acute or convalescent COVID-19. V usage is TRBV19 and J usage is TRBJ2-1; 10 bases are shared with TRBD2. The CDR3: CASKTAGGDEQFF. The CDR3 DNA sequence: TGTGCCAGTAAGACAGCGGGAGGGGATGAGCAGTTCTTC.